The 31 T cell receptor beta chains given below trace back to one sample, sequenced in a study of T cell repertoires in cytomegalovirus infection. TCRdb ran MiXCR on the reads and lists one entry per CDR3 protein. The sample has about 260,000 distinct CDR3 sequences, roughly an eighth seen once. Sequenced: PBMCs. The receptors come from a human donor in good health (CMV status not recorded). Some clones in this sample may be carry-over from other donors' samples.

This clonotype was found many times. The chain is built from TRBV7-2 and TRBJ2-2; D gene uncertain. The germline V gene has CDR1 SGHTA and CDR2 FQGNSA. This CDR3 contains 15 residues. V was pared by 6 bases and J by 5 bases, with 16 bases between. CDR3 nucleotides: TGTGCCAGCAGTTTCGACGGCCTAGGGACCGGGGAGCTGTTTTTT. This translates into CASSFDGLGTGELFF.

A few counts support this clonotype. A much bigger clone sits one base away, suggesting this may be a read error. CDR3 bases: TGTGCCAGCAGCCCCCTCTCCGAGCAGTACTTC. Translation gives CASSPLSEQYF. This rearrangement joins TRBV7-9 to TRBJ2-7, with D unresolved. The length of the CDR3 is 11 residues. Germline V gene lookup returns CDR1 SEHNR and CDR2 FQNEAQ (reference sequence). Trimming removed 5 bases at V and 6 bases at J, with 8 bases between.

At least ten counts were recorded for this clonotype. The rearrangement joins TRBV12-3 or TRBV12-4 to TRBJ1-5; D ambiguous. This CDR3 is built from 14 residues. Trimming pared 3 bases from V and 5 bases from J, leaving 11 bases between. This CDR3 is CASSLAGAYQPQHF. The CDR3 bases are TGTGCCAGCAGTTTGGCCGGTGCTTATCAGCCCCAGCATTTT.

The CDR3 reads CSAPKATGNNEQFF. The CDR3 DNA reads as TGCAGTGCGCCTAAAGCGACAGGAAACAATGAGCAGTTCTTC. This rearrangement joins TRBV20-1 to TRBJ2-1, with a tentative D call TRBD1 (6 bases). The germline CDR1 and CDR2 sequences are DFQATT and SNEGSKA (reference sequence). The V end was cut by 6 bases, the J end by 5 bases, with 17 bases between. The CDR3 loop spans 14 amino acids.

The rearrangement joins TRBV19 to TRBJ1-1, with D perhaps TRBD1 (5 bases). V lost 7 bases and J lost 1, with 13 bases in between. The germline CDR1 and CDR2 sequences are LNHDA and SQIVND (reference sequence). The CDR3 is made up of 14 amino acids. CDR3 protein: CASKFGAENTEAFF. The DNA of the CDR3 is TGTGCCAGTAAGTTCGGGGCTGAGAACACTGAAGCTTTCTTT.

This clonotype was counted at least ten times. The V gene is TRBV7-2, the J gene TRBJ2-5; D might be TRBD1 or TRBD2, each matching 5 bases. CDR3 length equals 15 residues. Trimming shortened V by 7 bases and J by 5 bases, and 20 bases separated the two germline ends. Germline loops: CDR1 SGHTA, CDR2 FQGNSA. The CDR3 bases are TGTGCCAGCACCTACTGGGGGTCTGGAGACGAGACCCAGTACTTC. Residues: CASTYWGSGDETQYF.

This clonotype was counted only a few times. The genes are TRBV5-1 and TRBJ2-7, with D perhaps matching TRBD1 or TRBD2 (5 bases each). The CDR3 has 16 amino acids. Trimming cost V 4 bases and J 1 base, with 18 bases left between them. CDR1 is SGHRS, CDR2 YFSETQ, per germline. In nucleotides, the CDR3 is TGCGCCAGCAGCCTTCGACGGGACCCGACGTCCTACGAGCAGTACTTC. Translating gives CASSLRRDPTSYEQYF.

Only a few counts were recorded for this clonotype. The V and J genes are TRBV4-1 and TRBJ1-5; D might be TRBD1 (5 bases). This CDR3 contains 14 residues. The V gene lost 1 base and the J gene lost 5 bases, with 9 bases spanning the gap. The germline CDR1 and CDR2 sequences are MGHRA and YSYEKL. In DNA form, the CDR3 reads TGCGCCAGCAGCCAAGCTCAGGGCTATCAGCCCCAGCATTTT. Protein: CASSQAQGYQPQHF.

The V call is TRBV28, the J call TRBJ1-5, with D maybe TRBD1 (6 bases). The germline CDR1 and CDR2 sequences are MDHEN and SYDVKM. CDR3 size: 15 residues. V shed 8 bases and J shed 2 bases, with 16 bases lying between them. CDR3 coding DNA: TGTGCCAGCCGTCGGCAGACAGGCCGCAATCAGCCCCAGCATTTT. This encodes CASRRQTGRNQPQHF. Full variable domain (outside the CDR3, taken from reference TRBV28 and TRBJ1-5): DVKVTQSSRYLVKRTGEKVFLECVQDMDHENMFWYRQDPGLGLRLIYFSYDVKMKEKGDIPEGYSVSREKKERFSLILESASTNQTSMYLCASRRQTGRNQPQHFGDGTRLSIL.

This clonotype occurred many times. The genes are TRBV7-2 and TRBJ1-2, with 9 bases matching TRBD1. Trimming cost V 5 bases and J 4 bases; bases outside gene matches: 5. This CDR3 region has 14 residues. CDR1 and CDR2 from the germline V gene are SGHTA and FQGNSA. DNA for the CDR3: TGTGCCAGCAGCCAAGAACAGGGGGCCTATGGCTACACCTTC. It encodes CASSQEQGAYGYTF.

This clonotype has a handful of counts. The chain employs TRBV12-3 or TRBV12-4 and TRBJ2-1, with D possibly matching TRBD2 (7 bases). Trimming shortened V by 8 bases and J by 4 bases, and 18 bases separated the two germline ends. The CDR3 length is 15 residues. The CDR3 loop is CASRRGGGGYNEQFF. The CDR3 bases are TGTGCCAGCCGTCGAGGAGGGGGGGGGTACAATGAGCAGTTCTTC.

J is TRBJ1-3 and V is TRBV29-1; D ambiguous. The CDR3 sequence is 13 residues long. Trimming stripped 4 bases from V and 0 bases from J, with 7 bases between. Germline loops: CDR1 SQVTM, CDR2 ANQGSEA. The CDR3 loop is CSVVSSSGNTIYF. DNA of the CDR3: TGCAGCGTTGTTTCCTCCTCTGGAAACACCATATATTTT.

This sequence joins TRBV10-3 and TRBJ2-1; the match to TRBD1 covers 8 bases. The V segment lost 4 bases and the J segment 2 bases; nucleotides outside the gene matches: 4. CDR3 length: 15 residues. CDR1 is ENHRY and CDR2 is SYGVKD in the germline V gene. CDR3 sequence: CAISGGQGPYNEQFF. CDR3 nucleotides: TGTGCCATCAGTGGTGGACAGGGCCCCTACAATGAGCAGTTCTTC.

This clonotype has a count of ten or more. The CDR3 sequence is CASSPTGERNQPQHF. As DNA, the CDR3 is TGTGCCAGCTCACCGACAGGGGAGCGAAATCAGCCCCAGCATTTT. The chain combines TRBV18 with TRBJ1-5; 8 bases align to TRBD1. The CDR3 extends over 15 amino acids. Trimming cost V 3 bases and J 4 bases; bases outside gene matches: 5. Germline V gene data show CDR1 as KGHSH and CDR2 as LQKENI.

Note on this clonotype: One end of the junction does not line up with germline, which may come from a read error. CDR3 region: CASSLVTSGSRQFF. The CDR3, as DNA: TGTGCTAGCAGCTTAGTTACTAGCGGGAGTAGGCAGTTCTTC. The V and J genes are TRBV7-6 and TRBJ2-1; 11 nucleotides line up with TRBD2. This CDR3 comprises 14 residues. The germline V gene has CDR1 SGHVS and CDR2 FNYEAQ.

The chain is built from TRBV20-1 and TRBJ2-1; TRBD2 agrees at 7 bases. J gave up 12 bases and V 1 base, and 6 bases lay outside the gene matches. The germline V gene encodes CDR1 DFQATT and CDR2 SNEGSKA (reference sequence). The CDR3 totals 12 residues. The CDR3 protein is CSARGGGATQFF. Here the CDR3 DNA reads TGCAGTGCTAGAGGGGGGGGAGCGACGCAGTTCTTC.

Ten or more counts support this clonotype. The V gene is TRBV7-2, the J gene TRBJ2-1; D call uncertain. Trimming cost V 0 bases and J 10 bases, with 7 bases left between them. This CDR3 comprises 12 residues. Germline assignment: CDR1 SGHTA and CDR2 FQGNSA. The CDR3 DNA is TGTGCCAGCAGCTTAGCTTTCGGGGAGCAGTTCTTC. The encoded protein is CASSLAFGEQFF.

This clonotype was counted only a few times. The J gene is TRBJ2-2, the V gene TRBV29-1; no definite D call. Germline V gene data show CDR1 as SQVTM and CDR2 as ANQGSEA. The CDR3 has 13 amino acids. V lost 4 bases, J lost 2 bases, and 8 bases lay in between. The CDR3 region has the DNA TGCAGCGTTGTGGACCTCAACACCGGGGAGCTGTTTTTT. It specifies CSVVDLNTGELFF.

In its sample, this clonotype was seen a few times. CDR3 in amino acids: CASSRVAIVSDEQFF. Written as DNA, the CDR3 is TGTGCCAGCAGCCGGGTAGCTATAGTGTCCGATGAGCAGTTCTTC. The V call is TRBV7-2, the J call TRBJ2-1; D unclear. With 5 bases removed from V and 8 bases from J, the gap between germline ends came to 19 bases. Germline CDR1 reads SGHTA; CDR2 reads FQGNSA. CDR3 length equals 15 residues. Based on the CDR3 plus reference TRBV7-2 and TRBJ2-1, the full variable domain is GAGVSQSPSNKVTEKGKDVELRCDPISGHTALYWYRQSLGQGLEFLIYFQGNSAPDKSGLPSDRFSAERTGGSVSTLTIQRTQQEDSAVYLCASSRVAIVSDEQFFGPGTRLTVL.

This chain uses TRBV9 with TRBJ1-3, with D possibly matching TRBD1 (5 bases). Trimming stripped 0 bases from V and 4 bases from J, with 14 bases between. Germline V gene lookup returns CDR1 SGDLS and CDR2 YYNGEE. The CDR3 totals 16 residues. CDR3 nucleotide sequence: TGTGCCAGCAGCGTAGACCCAGGGATCTCCGGAAACACCATATATTTT. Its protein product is CASSVDPGISGNTIYF.

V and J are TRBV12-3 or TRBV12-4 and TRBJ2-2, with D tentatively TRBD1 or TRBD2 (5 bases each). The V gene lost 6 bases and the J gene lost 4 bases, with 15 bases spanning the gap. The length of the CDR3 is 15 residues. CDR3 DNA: TGTGCCAGCAGGGCTCAGGGAGTGGGCACCGGGGAGCTGTTTTTT. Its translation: CASRAQGVGTGELFF.

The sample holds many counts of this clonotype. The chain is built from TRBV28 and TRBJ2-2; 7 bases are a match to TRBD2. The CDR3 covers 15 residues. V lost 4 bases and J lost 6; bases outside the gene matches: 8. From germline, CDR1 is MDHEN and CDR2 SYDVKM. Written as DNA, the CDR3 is TGTGCCAGCAGTTCTTCAGCGGGAAGGTCCGGGGAGCTGTTTTTT. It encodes CASSSSAGRSGELFF.

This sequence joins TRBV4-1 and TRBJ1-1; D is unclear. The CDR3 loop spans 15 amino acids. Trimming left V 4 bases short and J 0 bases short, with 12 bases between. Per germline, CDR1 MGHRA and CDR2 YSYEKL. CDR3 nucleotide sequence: TGCGCCAGCAGCCCTTGGCGGGGTTTGAACACTGAAGCTTTCTTT. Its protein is CASSPWRGLNTEAFF.

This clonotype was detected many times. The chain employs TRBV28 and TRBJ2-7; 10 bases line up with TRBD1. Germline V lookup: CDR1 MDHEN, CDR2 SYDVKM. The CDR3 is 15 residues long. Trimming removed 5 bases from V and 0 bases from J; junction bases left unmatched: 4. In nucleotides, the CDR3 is TGTGCCAGCAGTGGGTGGGACAGGGGCTCCTACGAGCAGTACTTC. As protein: CASSGWDRGSYEQYF.

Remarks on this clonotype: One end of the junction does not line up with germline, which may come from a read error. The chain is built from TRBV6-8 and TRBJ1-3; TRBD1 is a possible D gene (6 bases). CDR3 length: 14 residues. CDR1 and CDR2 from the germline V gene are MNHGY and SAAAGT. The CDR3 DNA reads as TGTGCCACCAGTCGGGACGGGGGCGGAAACACCATATATTTT. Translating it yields CATSRDGGGNTIYF.

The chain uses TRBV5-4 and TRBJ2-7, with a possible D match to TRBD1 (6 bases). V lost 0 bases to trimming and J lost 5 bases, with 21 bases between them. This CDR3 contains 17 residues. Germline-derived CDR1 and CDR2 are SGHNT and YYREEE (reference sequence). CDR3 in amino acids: CASSLAVPGAHRNEQYF. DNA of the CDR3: TGTGCCAGCAGCTTGGCTGTCCCAGGGGCCCATAGGAACGAGCAGTACTTC.

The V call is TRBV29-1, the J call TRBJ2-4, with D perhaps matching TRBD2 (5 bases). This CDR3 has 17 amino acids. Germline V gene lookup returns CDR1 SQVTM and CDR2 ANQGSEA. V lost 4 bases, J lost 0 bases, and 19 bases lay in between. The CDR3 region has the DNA TGCAGCGTTGTGGGTAGTTCCCACCGGGGAGCCAAAAACATTCAGTACTTC. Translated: CSVVGSSHRGAKNIQYF.

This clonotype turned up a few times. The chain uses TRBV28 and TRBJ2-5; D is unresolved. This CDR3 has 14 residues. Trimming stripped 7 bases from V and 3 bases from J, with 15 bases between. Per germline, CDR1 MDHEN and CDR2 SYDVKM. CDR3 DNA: TGTGCCAGCATCCAGGCCGGGCAGAAAGAGACCCAGTACTTC. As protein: CASIQAGQKETQYF.

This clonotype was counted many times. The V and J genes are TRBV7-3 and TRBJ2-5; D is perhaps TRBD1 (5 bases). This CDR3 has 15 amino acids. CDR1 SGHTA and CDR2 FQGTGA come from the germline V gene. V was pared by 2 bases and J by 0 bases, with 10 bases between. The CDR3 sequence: CASSLGVGDQETQYF. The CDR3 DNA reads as TGTGCCAGCAGCTTAGGGGTAGGGGACCAAGAGACCCAGTACTTC.

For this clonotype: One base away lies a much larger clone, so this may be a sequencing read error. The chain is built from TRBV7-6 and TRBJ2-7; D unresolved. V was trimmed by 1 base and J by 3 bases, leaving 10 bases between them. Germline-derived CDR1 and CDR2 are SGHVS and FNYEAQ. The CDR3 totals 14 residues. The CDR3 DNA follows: TGTGCCAGCAGCTTAGGGCCTGGGGACTACGAGCAGTACTTC. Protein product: CASSLGPGDYEQYF.

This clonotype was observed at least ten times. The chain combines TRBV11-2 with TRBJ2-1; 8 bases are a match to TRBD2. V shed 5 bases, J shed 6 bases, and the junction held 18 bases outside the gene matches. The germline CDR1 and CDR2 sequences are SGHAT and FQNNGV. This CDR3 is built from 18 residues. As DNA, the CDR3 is TGTGCCAGCAGCAGCAGGCCTAGCGGGCTCTCCCGCAGCAATGAGCAGTTCTTC. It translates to CASSSRPSGLSRSNEQFF.